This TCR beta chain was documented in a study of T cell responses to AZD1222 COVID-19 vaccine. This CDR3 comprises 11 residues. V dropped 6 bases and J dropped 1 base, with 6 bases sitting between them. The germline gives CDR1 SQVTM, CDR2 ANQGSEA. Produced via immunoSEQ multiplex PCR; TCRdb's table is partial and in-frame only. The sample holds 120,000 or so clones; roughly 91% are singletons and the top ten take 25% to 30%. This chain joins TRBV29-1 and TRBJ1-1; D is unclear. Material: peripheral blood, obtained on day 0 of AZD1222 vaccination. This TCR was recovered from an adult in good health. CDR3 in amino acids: CSVPGNTEAFF. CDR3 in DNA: TGCAGCGTACCGGGGAACACTGAAGCTTTCTTT.